The 32 T cell receptor beta chains below were found in one sample sequenced in a study of cytomegalovirus exposure and HLA in healthy donors. A multiplex PCR was run with 60 Vbeta primers and 13 Jbeta primers. Profiled with immunoSEQ multiplex PCR; TCRdb holds only in-frame clones, not every one. The sample has over 120,000 clones; approximately 84% are singletons. The sample comprised PBMCs. Source of these receptors: a woman aged 60 to 75 in good health and CMV-seropositive.

The CDR3 DNA is TGTGCCAGCAGTCTGACAGCCTCTGGGGCCAACGTCCTGACTTTC. Protein: CASSLTASGANVLTF. The gene calls are TRBV27 and TRBJ2-6, with a possible D match to TRBD1 (5 bases). V was clipped by 5 bases and J by 0 bases, with 8 bases between them. The CDR3 has 15 amino acids. The germline CDR1 and CDR2 sequences are MNHEY and SMNVEV (reference sequence).

The J gene is TRBJ1-2, the V gene TRBV28; the match to TRBD1 covers 9 bases. V shed 2 bases and J 8 bases; nucleotides not matched to a gene: 9. Germline values: CDR1 MDHEN, CDR2 SYDVKM. The CDR3 is 15 residues long. Here the CDR3 reads CASSLPDRGVEGYTF. CDR3 nucleotides: TGTGCCAGCAGTTTACCGGACAGGGGAGTGGAAGGCTACACCTTC.

V is TRBV6-6 and J is TRBJ2-3; the match to TRBD2 covers 7 bases. Germline CDR1 is MNHNY and CDR2 is SVGAGI (reference sequence). The trim removed 6 bases at V and 1 base at J, leaving 1 base unmatched. The CDR3 sequence is 13 residues long. CDR3 sequence reads: CASSREGTDTQYF. As DNA, the CDR3 is TGTGCCAGCAGCCGGGAGGGCACAGATACGCAGTATTTT.

The CDR3 reads CASSYGLAGVLETQYF. Written as DNA, the CDR3 is TGTGCCAGCAGCTACGGATTAGCGGGAGTGTTGGAGACCCAGTACTTC. This sequence joins TRBV5-4 and TRBJ2-5; 9 bases align to TRBD2. This CDR3 has 16 residues. Germline V CDR1 and CDR2: SGHNT, YYREEE (reference sequence). V was pared by 3 bases and J by 5 bases, with 11 bases of the junction left unmatched. The full variable domain, with the rest looked up from reference TRBV5-4 and TRBJ2-5, is ETGVTQSPTHLIKTRGQQVTLRCSSQSGHNTVSWYQQALGQGPQFIFQYYREEENGRGNFPPRFSGLQFPNYSSELNVNALELDDSALYLCASSYGLAGVLETQYFGPGTRLLVL.

A note on this clone: The junction and the germline gene differ at one end; a read error may be behind it. The same CDR3 can be traced to other DNA sequences in this sample. This chain connects TRBV5-1 to TRBJ2-3, with D possibly being TRBD2 (5 bases). The CDR3 consists of 14 residues. CDR1 is SGHRS, CDR2 YFSETQ, per germline. This CDR3 reads CASSLERPTDTQYF. CDR3 in DNA: TGCGCCAGCAGTTTGGAGCGGCCCACAGATACGCAGTATTTT.

The gene calls are TRBV7-2 and TRBJ1-1; D perhaps matches TRBD1 (5 bases). V shed 2 bases and J shed 4 bases, with 8 bases lying between them. CDR1 is SGHTA and CDR2 is FQGNSA in the germline V gene. The CDR3 runs to 13 residues. In DNA, the CDR3 is TGTGCCAGCAGCTTAACGGGGGGCACTGAAGCTTTCTTT. Translated, it gives CASSLTGGTEAFF.

The V and J genes are TRBV27 and TRBJ1-1, with D hard to call. V lost 6 bases and J lost 1, with 15 bases in between. Germline V gene lookup returns CDR1 MNHEY and CDR2 SMNVEV (reference sequence). The CDR3 is made up of 15 amino acids. The DNA of the CDR3 is TGTGCCAGCAGAACTATTGGAGCGGGGAACACTGAAGCTTTCTTT. Translating it yields CASRTIGAGNTEAFF.

V is TRBV30 and J is TRBJ1-5; a possible D gene is TRBD1 (5 bases). The length of the CDR3 is 15 residues. V was trimmed by 1 base and J by 3 bases, leaving 13 bases between them. CDR1 is GTSNPN, CDR2 SVGIG, per germline (reference sequence). CDR3 sequence (DNA): TGTGCCTGGAGTGATGGCGGGGCAGCCAATCAGCCCCAGCATTTT. Protein: CAWSDGGAANQPQHF.

The chain is built from TRBV28 and TRBJ1-2; D not resolved. The V gene's germline CDR1 is MDHEN and CDR2 SYDVKM. This CDR3 region has 12 residues. V was pared by 8 bases and J by 8 bases, with 15 bases between. The CDR3 nucleotides are TGTGCCAGCTATACCGTTGGCGGCGGCTACACCTTC. It translates to CASYTVGGGYTF.

This chain uses TRBV29-1 with TRBJ2-5; D gene unclear. The DNA matches TRBJ2-7 better at its end, which makes the J call doubtful. The CDR3 totals 12 residues. Germline V CDR1 and CDR2: SQVTM, ANQGSEA. CDR3 sequence reads: CSVEATPYEQYF. In nucleotides, the CDR3 is TGCAGCGTTGAAGCCACCCCCTACGAGCAGTACTTC.

V gene TRBV29-1 combines with J gene TRBJ2-7, with TRBD2 identical over 9 bases. The CDR3 loop spans 14 amino acids. In germline, CDR1 is SQVTM, CDR2 ANQGSEA. Germline trimming cut 7 bases from V and 2 bases from J; bases unmatched to any gene: 9. Written as DNA, the CDR3 is TGCAGCGCCAATCTAGCGGGACGCGCCTACGAGCAGTACTTC. Translating it yields CSANLAGRAYEQYF.

This clone appeared once. This chain uses TRBV5-6 with TRBJ2-7; 8 positions agree with TRBD2. CDR1 and CDR2 from the germline V gene are SGHDT and YYEEEE. The CDR3 is 16 amino acids. V lost 5 bases to trimming and J lost 2 bases; unmatched junction nucleotides: 12. The DNA for the CDR3 is TGTGCCAGCAGGACGGAGGCGGGAGGCCCTCCCTACGAGCAGTACTTC. It yields the protein CASRTEAGGPPYEQYF.

The rearrangement uses TRBV5-1 and TRBJ2-5, with 9 bases fitting TRBD2. The ends lost 5 bases at V and 2 bases at J; junction bases unmatched: 7. Germline V lookup: CDR1 SGHRS, CDR2 YFSETQ. The CDR3 has 15 residues. CDR3 nucleotide sequence: TGCGCCAGCAGGGGGTTAGCGGGAGATCAAGAGACCCAGTACTTC. Translating gives CASRGLAGDQETQYF.

J is TRBJ2-3 and V is TRBV19, with D perhaps TRBD2 (5 bases). This CDR3 has 15 amino acids. The V end lost 7 bases, the J end lost 5 bases, and 19 bases lay between the germline ends. Germline CDR1 reads LNHDA; CDR2 reads SQIVND (reference sequence). This chain's CDR3 is CASTLGYRGGDTQYF. The CDR3 DNA reads as TGTGCCAGTACTTTGGGGTACAGAGGAGGAGATACGCAGTATTTT.

The rearrangement joins TRBV7-8 to TRBJ1-5; the match to TRBD1 covers 9 bases. CDR3 length: 15 residues. Germline V gives CDR1 SGHVS, CDR2 FQNEAQ. The V and J ends lost 4 bases and 4 bases, in that order; junction bases with no gene match: 5. The CDR3 sequence: CASSSGTGRNQPQHF. The CDR3 DNA reads TGTGCCAGCAGCTCAGGGACAGGGAGGAATCAGCCCCAGCATTTT. Supplemented by reference TRBV7-8 and TRBJ1-5, the full variable domain reads GAGVSQSPRYKVAKRGQDVALRCDPISGHVSLFWYQQALGQGPEFLTYFQNEAQLDKSGLPSDRFFAERPEGSVSTLKIQRTQQEDSAVYLCASSSGTGRNQPQHFGDGTRLSIL.

The chain joins TRBV27 to TRBJ2-7; D is unresolved. V was pared by 4 bases and J by 6 bases, with 10 bases between. Germline loops: CDR1 MNHEY, CDR2 SMNVEV (reference sequence). The CDR3 runs 12 residues. CDR3 in DNA: TGTGCCAGCAGTTCTTTATCGGGCGAGCAGTACTTC. Amino acids: CASSSLSGEQYF.

About this clone itself: A junction end diverges from the germline sequence, so it may reflect a read error. This sequence joins TRBV7-9 and TRBJ2-7; TRBD1 aligns across 9 bases. Germline CDR1 is SEHNR and CDR2 is FQNEAQ (reference sequence). The CDR3 sequence is 16 residues long. The CDR3 DNA reads TGTTCCAGCAGCTTATCTTCGGACAGGGGAACCTACGAGCAGTACTTC. Encoded protein: CSSSLSSDRGTYEQYF.

This clone was seen just once. This chain links TRBV4-1 with TRBJ1-5; TRBD1 agrees at 7 bases. The CDR3 has 17 amino acids. V shed 1 base and J 5 bases; nucleotides not matched to a gene: 11. Germline loops: CDR1 MGHRA, CDR2 YSYEKL. The DNA of the CDR3 is TGCGCCAGCAGCCAAGGACCAAAGGGGGCGCGTGATCAGCCCCAGCATTTT. It encodes CASSQGPKGARDQPQHF.

The rearrangement uses TRBV4-3 and TRBJ1-5; D ambiguous. The CDR3 has 15 residues. Per the germline V gene, CDR1 is LGHNA and CDR2 is YSLEER. V gave up 6 bases and J gave up 1 base, with 13 bases separating them. CDR3 region: CASSLDRGSNQPQHF. The CDR3 bases are TGCGCCAGCAGTTTGGACCGCGGGAGCAATCAGCCCCAGCATTTT.

This chain uses TRBV19 with TRBJ2-3; maybe TRBD1 (5 bases). The length of the CDR3 is 13 residues. Germline CDR1 reads LNHDA; CDR2 reads SQIVND (reference sequence). V lost 9 bases, J lost 6 bases, and 16 bases lay in between. DNA for the CDR3: TGTGCCAGCGCCCCCCAAGGGGTGGATACGCAGTATTTT. It encodes CASAPQGVDTQYF. The whole variable domain, remainder taken from reference TRBV19 and TRBJ2-3, is DGGITQSPKYLFRKEGQNVTLSCEQNLNHDAMYWYRQDPGQGLRLIYYSQIVNDFQKGDIAEGYSVSREKKESFPLTVTSAQKNPTAFYLCASAPQGVDTQYFGPGTRLTVL.

This clone occurred once. The chain combines TRBV6-5 with TRBJ2-7; 7 nucleotides line up with TRBD2. Looked up from germline, CDR1 is MNHEY and CDR2 is SVGAGI. Trimming removed 6 bases from V and 0 bases from J; junction bases left unmatched: 8. This CDR3 comprises 15 residues. Here the CDR3 reads CASSDTQRGSYEQYF. The DNA for the CDR3 is TGTGCCAGCAGCGATACCCAGCGGGGCTCCTACGAGCAGTACTTC.

This clone has a handful of counts. The chain joins TRBV5-1 to TRBJ1-4, with D unresolved. CDR3 length: 16 amino acids. Germline CDR1 SGHRS, CDR2 YFSETQ. V was cut by 0 bases and J by 1 base, with 10 bases left in between. The CDR3: CASSLAMAVTNEKLFF. In DNA, the CDR3 is TGCGCCAGCAGCTTGGCCATGGCAGTAACTAATGAAAAACTGTTTTTT.

The V and J genes are TRBV4-1 and TRBJ1-1; 9 nucleotides agree with TRBD1. CDR1 is MGHRA, CDR2 YSYEKL, per germline. The CDR3 sequence is 16 residues long. The V gene end was trimmed by 1 base and the J gene end by 8 bases; junction bases not matched to a gene: 11. DNA for the CDR3: TGCGCCAGCAGCCAAGTAAGCAACAGGGGGCAAACGGAAGCTTTCTTT. Translation: CASSQVSNRGQTEAFF.

This clone occurred once. Its ends do not fully match the called genes, so a read error is possible. The chain recombines TRBV19 with TRBJ1-1, with D possibly matching TRBD1 (5 bases). Germline V gives CDR1 LNHDA, CDR2 SQIVND (reference sequence). This CDR3 comprises 14 residues. The CDR3 here is CASRQESMNTESFF. The CDR3 DNA is TGTGCCAGTAGACAGGAGTCTATGAACACTGAATCTTTCTTT. The variable domain in full, with the rest retrieved from reference TRBV19 and TRBJ1-1, is DGGITQSPKYLFRKEGQNVTLSCEQNLNHDAMYWYRQDPGQGLRLIYYSQIVNDFQKGDIAEGYSVSREKKESFPLTVTSAQKNPTAFYLCASRQESMNTESFFGQGTRLTVV.

The chain joins TRBV6-5 to TRBJ2-7, with D unresolved. Deletions cut 0 bases from V and 0 bases from J, with 9 bases between. CDR1 MNHEY and CDR2 SVGAGI come from the germline V gene. The CDR3 loop spans 15 amino acids. CDR3 nucleotide sequence: TGTGCCAGCAGTTACTCGAGGTTACTCTCCTACGAGCAGTACTTC. Protein product: CASSYSRLLSYEQYF.

This clone was detected a few times. The V and J genes are TRBV4-3 and TRBJ2-3, with TRBD1 identical over 7 bases. The CDR3 has 16 residues. The V gene end was trimmed by 0 bases and the J gene end by 4 bases; junction bases not matched to a gene: 7. The germline gives CDR1 LGHNA, CDR2 YSLEER. The CDR3 protein is CASSQDSTGWADTQYF. CDR3 in DNA: TGCGCCAGCAGCCAAGATTCGACAGGGTGGGCAGATACGCAGTATTTT.

The chain couples TRBV29-1 to TRBJ2-1; 13 bases align to TRBD2. Germline lookup yields CDR1 SQVTM and CDR2 ANQGSEA. The CDR3 is 16 residues long. The ends lost 1 base at V and 4 bases at J; junction bases unmatched: 4. DNA for the CDR3: TGCAGCGTTGAAGGGACTAGCGGGAGTCTTTACAATGAGCAGTTCTTC. It specifies CSVEGTSGSLYNEQFF.

V and J are TRBV10-3 and TRBJ1-2; tentatively, D is TRBD1 (5 bases). CDR1 is ENHRY, CDR2 SYGVKD, per germline. V lost 10 bases to trimming and J lost 4 bases, with 13 bases between them. The CDR3 runs to 12 residues. CDR3 residues: CATQAGGYGYTF. The CDR3 nucleotides read TGTGCCACCCAAGCGGGGGGCTATGGCTACACCTTC.

The V and J genes are TRBV30 and TRBJ1-1; D perhaps matches TRBD1 (5 bases). The V end lost 3 bases, the J end lost 5 bases, and 7 bases lay between the germline ends. CDR3 length: 11 residues. CDR1 and CDR2 (germline): GTSNPN, SVGIG (reference sequence). CDR3 protein: CAWRRQTEAFF. CDR3 DNA sequence: TGTGCCTGGAGAAGACAGACTGAAGCTTTCTTT.

The chain carries TRBV4-2 and TRBJ1-1; 9 bases agree with TRBD1. The germline V gene has CDR1 LGHNA and CDR2 YNFKEQ. This CDR3 has 15 residues. Trimming at V came to 3 bases and at J to 4 bases, leaving 6 bases not matched to a gene. The CDR3 spells CASSHTVGQGTEAFF. CDR3 DNA sequence: TGTGCCAGCAGCCATACCGTGGGACAGGGCACTGAAGCTTTCTTT.

The rearrangement joins TRBV11-3 to TRBJ2-7; 10 bases match TRBD2. Germline V CDR1 and CDR2: SGHNT, YENEEA. This CDR3 is 18 amino acids long. The ends lost 5 bases at V and 3 bases at J; junction bases unmatched: 16. DNA for the CDR3: TGTGCCAGCAGCGCAGGGGTCGGTCTAGCGGGAGCAAACTACGAGCAGTACTTC. Encoded protein: CASSAGVGLAGANYEQYF.

The rearrangement joins TRBV18 to TRBJ2-1; 13 nucleotides line up with TRBD2. Per the germline V gene, CDR1 is KGHSH and CDR2 is LQKENI. This CDR3 has 14 residues. The V segment lost 5 bases and the J segment 7 bases; nucleotides outside the gene matches: 2. The chain's CDR3 is CASSTTSGRNEQFF. In DNA form, the CDR3 reads TGTGCCAGCTCAACGACTAGCGGGAGGAATGAGCAGTTCTTC.